Following are 2 T cell receptor beta chains from one sample sequenced in a study of T-cell memory formation after mild COVID-19. Via MiXCR, TCRdb re-called the 5' RACE reads, giving one row per CDR3 protein. The table includes roughly 610,000 distinct CDR3 sequences, 15% to 20% detected once. Sequenced: PBMCs or a T cell subset sorted from them (not recorded which). These receptors were collected from an adult woman who had mild COVID-19 (a few samples of this study predate the infection). Cell type and time point are not known.

In this sample, this clonotype turned up many times. The chain carries TRBV5-6 and TRBJ1-2; D ambiguous. This CDR3 comprises 12 residues. Trimming cost V 3 bases and J 8 bases, with 11 bases left between them. Germline assignment: CDR1 SGHDT and CDR2 YYEEEE. For the CDR3, the DNA is TGTGCCAGCAGCTCCGGATTCGCAGGCTACACCTTC. Translation: CASSSGFAGYTF.

This clonotype turned up a few times. The chain uses TRBV5-1 and TRBJ2-3; 10 nucleotides match TRBD2. The germline gives CDR1 SGHRS, CDR2 YFSETQ. The CDR3 length is 16 residues. J was trimmed by 1 base and V by 0 bases; bases with no gene match: 2. The CDR3 region has the DNA TGCGCCAGCAGCTTGGATGGGACTAGCGGCACAGATACGCAGTATTTT. Translated, it gives CASSLDGTSGTDTQYF.